The 26 T cell receptor beta chains given below trace back to one sample, sequenced in a study of a mutant IDH1 vaccine in newly diagnosed glioma (dated by TCRdb to about 2021). The method was the immunoSEQ multiplex PCR assay. TCRdb carries this immuneACCESS record with in-frame sequences only. Its versions omit some clonotypes, under half of them owing to an unresolved V gene in the studies checked, with the rest unexplained. Here the sample has approximately 50,000 clones; 85% to 90% occur a single time. The ten largest clonotypes hold about 1.3% of the sample. The meaning of the sample's time point label: week 23, last vaccination. Each vaccine dose, consisting of 300 ug of a 20-mer mutant IDH1 peptide in Montanide, was administered subcutaneously with topical imiquimod. No antigen is known for these receptors. Sequencing used PBMCs, obtained from a glioma patient whose treatment included an IDH1 peptide vaccine. The receptors derive from a man aged 35 to 55 with glioma.

The chain links TRBV29-1 to TRBJ2-2, with D unclear. The CDR3 sequence is 13 residues long. CDR1 is SQVTM, CDR2 ANQGSEA, per germline. Trimming removed 3 bases from V and 0 bases from J, with 5 bases in between. CDR3 nucleotides: TGCAGCGTTGAGTCAGCGAACACCGGGGAGCTGTTTTTT. Translation gives CSVESANTGELFF.

The rearrangement joins TRBV7-2 to TRBJ2-7, with a possible D match to TRBD2 (5 bases). The CDR3 consists of 13 residues. V lost 6 bases and J lost 3, with 12 bases in between. Germline V CDR1 and CDR2: SGHTA, FQGNSA. CDR3 protein: CASSRFRDYEQYF. The CDR3 region has the DNA TGTGCCAGCAGTCGCTTCCGGGACTACGAGCAGTACTTC.

DNA for the CDR3: TGCGCCAGCAGCTTGCAGGGGCGCTACGAGCAGTACTTC. As protein: CASSLQGRYEQYF. V is TRBV5-1 and J is TRBJ2-7, with D possibly TRBD1 on 6 matching bases. Germline V CDR1 and CDR2: SGHRS, YFSETQ. Between the trimmed V and J ends, which lost 1 base and 3 bases, there was a span of 8 bases. The CDR3 is made up of 13 amino acids. The whole variable domain, filled in from reference TRBV5-1 and TRBJ2-7, reads KAGVTQTPRYLIKTRGQQVTLSCSPISGHRSVSWYQQTPGQGLQFLFEYFSETQRNKGNFPGRFSGRQFSNSRSEMNVSTLELGDSALYLCASSLQGRYEQYFGPGTRLTVT.

V is TRBV10-3 and J is TRBJ2-6; D not resolved. CDR1 is ENHRY and CDR2 is SYGVKD in the germline V gene. The CDR3 spans 15 residues. Trimming cost V 0 bases and J 0 bases, with 3 bases left between them. The CDR3 is CAISESGSGANVLTF. CDR3 DNA: TGTGCCATCAGTGAGTCGGGCTCTGGGGCCAACGTCCTGACTTTC.

This clone was observed a handful of times. The gene calls are TRBV18 and TRBJ1-1; 7 bases are shared with TRBD1. V gave up 6 bases and J gave up 6 bases; unmatched junction bases: 16. This CDR3 contains 16 residues. In germline, CDR1 is KGHSH, CDR2 LQKENI. DNA of the CDR3: TGTGCCAGCTCCCCCACAGGGGCCGTCCAGGGGGCTGAAGCTTTCTTT. Translation: CASSPTGAVQGAEAFF.

The rearrangement joins TRBV10-3 to TRBJ1-1; 10 bases align to TRBD1. After removal of 2 bases from V and 5 bases from J, the junction contained 5 bases not matched to a gene. Germline V gene data show CDR1 as ENHRY and CDR2 as SYGVKD. The CDR3 is made up of 15 amino acids. The CDR3 here is CAISERQGAETEAFF. CDR3 sequence (DNA): TGTGCCATCAGTGAGCGACAGGGGGCTGAGACTGAAGCTTTCTTT.

J is TRBJ1-1 and V is TRBV28; D is unclear. The germline V gene encodes CDR1 MDHEN and CDR2 SYDVKM. V lost 2 bases and J 0 bases, leaving 10 bases between the germline ends. The CDR3 extends over 15 amino acids. The CDR3: CASSLIGPMNTEAFF. CDR3 in DNA: TGTGCCAGCAGTTTAATTGGGCCCATGAACACTGAAGCTTTCTTT.

The rearrangement links TRBV6-6 to TRBJ1-5, with D tentatively TRBD1 (5 bases). Between the trimmed V and J ends, which lost 6 bases and 0 bases, there was a span of 12 bases. Germline V gives CDR1 MNHNY, CDR2 SVGAGI (reference sequence). This CDR3 spans 15 amino acids. The CDR3 loop is CASRDAGGSNQPQHF. The CDR3 DNA sequence: TGTGCCAGCAGAGACGCTGGGGGTAGCAATCAGCCCCAGCATTTT.

This rearrangement joins TRBV6-5 to TRBJ2-1; 9 bases are a match to TRBD1. V trimming: 5 bases; J trimming: 8 bases; junction bases outside the gene matches: 7. CDR3 length: 14 residues. Germline V gives CDR1 MNHEY, CDR2 SVGAGI. The CDR3 sequence: CASSPGTGRDEQFF. DNA for the CDR3: TGTGCCAGCAGTCCCGGGACAGGGAGGGATGAGCAGTTCTTC.

The rearrangement joins TRBV4-1 to TRBJ1-2, with a tentative D call TRBD1 (5 bases). Germline-derived CDR1 and CDR2 are MGHRA and YSYEKL. With 2 bases removed from V and 7 bases from J, the gap between germline ends came to 5 bases. The CDR3 sequence is 11 residues long. This CDR3 reads CASSQRGGYTF. CDR3 sequence (DNA): TGCGCCAGCAGCCAAAGGGGTGGCTACACCTTC.

The chain combines TRBV5-1 with TRBJ1-1; a weak D match, TRBD1 (5 bases). The germline CDR1 and CDR2 sequences are SGHRS and YFSETQ. This CDR3 has 13 residues. Trimming took off 3 bases at V and 5 bases at J, with 11 bases between the two ends. The CDR3 loop is CASSWEGRTEAFF. The CDR3, as DNA: TGCGCCAGCAGCTGGGAGGGGCGTACTGAAGCTTTCTTT.

This rearrangement joins TRBV7-3 to TRBJ2-7, with D unresolved. Germline CDR1 and CDR2: SGHTA and FQGTGA. This CDR3 contains 13 residues. Trimming stripped 4 bases from V and 2 bases from J, with 9 bases between. CDR3 amino acids: CASSYKGTYEQYF. CDR3 DNA: TGTGCCAGCAGCTATAAAGGTACCTACGAGCAGTACTTC.

The chain is built from TRBV5-1 and TRBJ2-7; the D is unclear. CDR3 length: 13 residues. V lost 0 bases and J 4 bases, leaving 8 bases between the germline ends. CDR1 and CDR2 from the germline V gene are SGHRS and YFSETQ. CDR3 nucleotides: TGCGCCAGCAGCTTGGTAGACGGGTACGAGCAGTACTTC. It translates to CASSLVDGYEQYF.

The gene calls are TRBV5-1 and TRBJ2-5; 10 nucleotides line up with TRBD1. Germline assignment: CDR1 SGHRS and CDR2 YFSETQ. Trimming at V came to 1 base and at J to 2 bases, leaving 2 bases not matched to a gene. The CDR3 length is 15 residues. The CDR3 sequence: CASSLRTGGQETQYF. The CDR3, as DNA: TGCGCCAGCAGCTTGCGGACAGGGGGTCAAGAGACCCAGTACTTC.

This chain connects TRBV2 to TRBJ1-3; D gene ambiguous. V was clipped by 7 bases and J by 1 base, with 11 bases between them. CDR1 and CDR2 (germline): SNHLY, FYNNEI. The CDR3 loop spans 14 amino acids. CDR3 protein: CASTKGGSGNTIYF. In DNA, the CDR3 is TGTGCCAGCACGAAGGGAGGGTCTGGAAACACCATATATTTT.

The genes are TRBV4-1 and TRBJ2-7, with D tentatively TRBD2 (6 bases). Germline CDR1 and CDR2: MGHRA and YSYEKL. This CDR3 has 14 amino acids. V was shortened by 3 bases and J by 7 bases, with 16 bases between the two germline ends. The CDR3 region has the DNA TGCGCCAGCAGCCACGGGACTCCCCTTCGGGAGCAGTACTTC. Residues: CASSHGTPLREQYF.

V usage is TRBV4-1 and J usage is TRBJ1-3; D is undetermined. Germline lookup yields CDR1 MGHRA and CDR2 YSYEKL. The CDR3 has 13 residues. Trimming took 2 bases from V and 7 from J, leaving 9 bases between them. CDR3 loop: CASSQILPNTIYF. The CDR3 nucleotides read TGCGCCAGCAGCCAAATTCTCCCTAACACCATATATTTT.

This clone has only one observation. The rearrangement uses TRBV5-6 and TRBJ2-7, with 8 bases fitting TRBD2. Germline CDR1 SGHDT, CDR2 YYEEEE. Germline trimming cut 4 bases from V and 2 bases from J; bases unmatched to any gene: 8. The CDR3 length is 15 residues. This chain's CDR3 is CASSAPTSVTYEQYF. Here the CDR3 DNA reads TGTGCCAGCAGCGCCCCGACTAGCGTCACCTACGAGCAGTACTTC.

V is TRBV5-6 and J is TRBJ1-4; D gene uncertain. Per the germline V gene, CDR1 is SGHDT and CDR2 is YYEEEE. This CDR3 spans 17 amino acids. V lost 1 base and J 0 bases, leaving 13 bases between the germline ends. Here the CDR3 reads CASSLLGQTATNEKLFF. The CDR3 DNA follows: TGTGCCAGCAGCTTGTTAGGCCAGACGGCAACTAATGAAAAACTGTTTTTT.

The V gene is TRBV27, the J gene TRBJ2-7, with D possibly TRBD1 on 6 matching bases. Germline CDR1 is MNHEY and CDR2 is SMNVEV (reference sequence). The CDR3 covers 15 residues. The V and J ends lost 5 bases and 2 bases respectively, with 16 bases between them. Here the CDR3 reads CASSMSGAVPYEQYF. The CDR3 bases are TGTGCCAGCAGTATGTCAGGGGCAGTTCCCTACGAGCAGTACTTC.

The chain couples TRBV6-5 to TRBJ2-1; TRBD2 matches at 7 bases. CDR1 is MNHEY, CDR2 SVGAGI, per germline. CDR3 length equals 15 residues. V was pared by 5 bases and J by 6 bases, with 10 bases of the junction left unmatched. The CDR3, as DNA: TGTGCCAGCAGTGGTCGACTAGCCGGGGGCAATGAGCAGTTCTTC. This sequence encodes CASSGRLAGGNEQFF.

The rearrangement uses TRBV10-3 and TRBJ1-5; 10 bases match TRBD1. This CDR3 comprises 14 residues. Germline CDR1 reads ENHRY; CDR2 reads SYGVKD. With V trimmed by 6 bases and J by 5 bases, 4 bases remained unmatched. CDR3 protein: CAISRGQGDQPQHF. In DNA, the CDR3 is TGTGCCATCAGCCGAGGACAGGGGGATCAGCCCCAGCATTTT.

The chain carries TRBV10-1 and TRBJ2-7; a weak D match, TRBD1 (7 bases). CDR3 length: 14 amino acids. Germline CDR1 WNHNN, CDR2 SYGVQD (reference sequence). Deletions cut 8 bases from V and 3 bases from J, with 17 bases between. The CDR3, as DNA: TGCGCCAGCCCCGCGGGACAGAGGAACTACGAGCAGTACTTC. Protein: CASPAGQRNYEQYF.

The chain employs TRBV19 and TRBJ2-7; D perhaps matches TRBD1 (7 bases). Germline CDR1 LNHDA, CDR2 SQIVND (reference sequence). The CDR3 extends over 14 amino acids. V lost 6 bases and J 7 bases, leaving 19 bases between the germline ends. The DNA for the CDR3 is TGTGCCAGTAGCCCATTCTCAGGGGGAGGTGAGCAGTACTTC. Translating it yields CASSPFSGGGEQYF.

The chain combines TRBV11-2 with TRBJ1-1; D perhaps matches TRBD1 (6 bases). This CDR3 has 19 residues. CDR1 is SGHAT and CDR2 is FQNNGV in the germline V gene. V shed 1 base and J shed 6 bases, with 27 bases lying between them. Written as DNA, the CDR3 is TGTGCCAGCAGCTTAGTTCGGTCAGTTAAGAGGGGGAGGATTCCTGAAGCTTTCTTT. Translating gives CASSLVRSVKRGRIPEAFF.

This chain joins TRBV7-2 and TRBJ2-7; 9 bases agree with TRBD2. The ends lost 5 bases at V and 6 bases at J; junction bases unmatched: 5. This CDR3 has 13 residues. Looked up from germline, CDR1 is SGHTA and CDR2 is FQGNSA. CDR3 in amino acids: CASSPLAGSEQYF. CDR3 DNA: TGTGCCAGCAGCCCTCTAGCGGGAAGCGAGCAGTACTTC.